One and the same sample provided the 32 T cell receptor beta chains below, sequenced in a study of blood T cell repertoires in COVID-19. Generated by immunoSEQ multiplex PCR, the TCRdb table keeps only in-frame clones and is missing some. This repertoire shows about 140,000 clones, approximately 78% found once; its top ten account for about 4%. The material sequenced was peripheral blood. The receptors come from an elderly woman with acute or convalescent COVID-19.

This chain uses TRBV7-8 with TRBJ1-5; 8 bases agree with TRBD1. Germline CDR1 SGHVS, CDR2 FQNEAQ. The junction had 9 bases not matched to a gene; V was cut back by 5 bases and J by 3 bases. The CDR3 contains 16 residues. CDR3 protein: CASSPDRVGANQPQHF. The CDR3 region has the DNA TGTGCCAGCAGCCCGGACAGGGTAGGGGCCAATCAGCCCCAGCATTTT.

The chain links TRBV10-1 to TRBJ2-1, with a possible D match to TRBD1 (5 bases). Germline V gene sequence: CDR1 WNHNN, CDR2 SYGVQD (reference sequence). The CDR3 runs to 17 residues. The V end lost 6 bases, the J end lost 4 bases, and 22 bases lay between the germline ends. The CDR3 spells CASSENQGAREYNEQFF. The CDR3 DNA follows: TGCGCCAGCAGCGAAAATCAGGGTGCAAGGGAATACAATGAGCAGTTCTTC.

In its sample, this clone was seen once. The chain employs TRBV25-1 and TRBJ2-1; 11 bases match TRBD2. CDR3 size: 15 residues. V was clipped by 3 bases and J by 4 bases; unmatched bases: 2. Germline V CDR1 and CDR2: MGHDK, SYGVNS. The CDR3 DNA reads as TGTGCCAGCAGTGAGACTAGCGGGGTGTACAATGAGCAGTTCTTC. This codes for CASSETSGVYNEQFF.

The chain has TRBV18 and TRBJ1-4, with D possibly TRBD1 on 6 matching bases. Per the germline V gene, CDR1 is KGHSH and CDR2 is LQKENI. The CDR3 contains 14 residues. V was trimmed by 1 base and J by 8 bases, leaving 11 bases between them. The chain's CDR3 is CASSPQGGKEKLFF. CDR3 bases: TGTGCCAGCTCACCACAAGGGGGAAAAGAAAAACTGTTTTTT.

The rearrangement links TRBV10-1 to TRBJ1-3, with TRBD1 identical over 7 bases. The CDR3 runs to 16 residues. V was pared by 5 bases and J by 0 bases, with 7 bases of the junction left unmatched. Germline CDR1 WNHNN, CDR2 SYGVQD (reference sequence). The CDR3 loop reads CASSPSRGSSGNTIYF. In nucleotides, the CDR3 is TGCGCCAGCAGTCCAAGCAGGGGGAGCTCTGGAAACACCATATATTTT.

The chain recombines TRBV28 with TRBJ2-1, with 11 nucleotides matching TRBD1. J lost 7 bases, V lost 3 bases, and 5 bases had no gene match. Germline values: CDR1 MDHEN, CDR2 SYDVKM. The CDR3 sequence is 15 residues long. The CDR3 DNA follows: TGTGCCAGCAGTTTTGGACAGGGGGCTCGAAATGAGCAGTTCTTC. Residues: CASSFGQGARNEQFF.

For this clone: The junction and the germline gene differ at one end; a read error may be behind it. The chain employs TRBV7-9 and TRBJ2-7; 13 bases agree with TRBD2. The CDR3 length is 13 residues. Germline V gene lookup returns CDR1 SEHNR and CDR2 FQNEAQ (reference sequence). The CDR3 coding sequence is TGTGCCAGCAGCCTCGGACTAGCGGGAGAGCCAGTCTTC. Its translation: CASSLGLAGEPVF.

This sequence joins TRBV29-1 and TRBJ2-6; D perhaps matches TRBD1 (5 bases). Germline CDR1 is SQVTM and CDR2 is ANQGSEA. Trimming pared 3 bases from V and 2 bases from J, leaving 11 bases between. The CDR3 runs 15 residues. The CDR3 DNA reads TGCAGCGTTGATCAGGGTTGGACTGGGGCCAACGTCCTGACTTTC. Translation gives CSVDQGWTGANVLTF.

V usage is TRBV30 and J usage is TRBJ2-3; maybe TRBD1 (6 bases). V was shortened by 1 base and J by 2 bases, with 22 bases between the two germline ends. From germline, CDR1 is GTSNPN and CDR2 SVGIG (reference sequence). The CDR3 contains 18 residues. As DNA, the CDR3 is TGTGCCTGGAGTGACTTTACTTCGACAGGTCCCTACACAGATACGCAGTATTTT. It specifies CAWSDFTSTGPYTDTQYF.

The CDR3 here is CASSFPTDTQYF. The CDR3 DNA follows: TGTGCCAGCAGTTTCCCTACAGATACGCAGTATTTT. The rearrangement uses TRBV28 and TRBJ2-3, with D uncertain. CDR3 length: 12 amino acids. CDR1 and CDR2 from the germline V gene are MDHEN and SYDVKM. Trimming stripped 3 bases from V and 3 bases from J, with 4 bases between.

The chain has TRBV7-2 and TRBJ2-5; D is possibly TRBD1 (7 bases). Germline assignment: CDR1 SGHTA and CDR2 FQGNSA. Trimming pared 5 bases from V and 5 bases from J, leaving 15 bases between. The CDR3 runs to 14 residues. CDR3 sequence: CASSPRPGGETQYF. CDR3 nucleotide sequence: TGTGCCAGCAGCCCACGGCCAGGGGGGGAGACCCAGTACTTC.

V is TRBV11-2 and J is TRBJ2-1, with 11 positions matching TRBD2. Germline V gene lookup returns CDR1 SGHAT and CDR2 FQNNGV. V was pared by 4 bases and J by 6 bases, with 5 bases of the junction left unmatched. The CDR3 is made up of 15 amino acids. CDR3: CASSSGTSGLNEQFF. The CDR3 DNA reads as TGTGCCAGCAGCTCCGGGACTAGCGGACTCAATGAGCAGTTCTTC.

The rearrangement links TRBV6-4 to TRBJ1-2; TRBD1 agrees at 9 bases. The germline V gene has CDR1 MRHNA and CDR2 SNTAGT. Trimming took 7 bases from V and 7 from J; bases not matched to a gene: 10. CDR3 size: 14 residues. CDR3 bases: TGTGCCAGCACCACCCGGCCGACAGGGGGTGGCTACACCTTC. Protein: CASTTRPTGGGYTF.

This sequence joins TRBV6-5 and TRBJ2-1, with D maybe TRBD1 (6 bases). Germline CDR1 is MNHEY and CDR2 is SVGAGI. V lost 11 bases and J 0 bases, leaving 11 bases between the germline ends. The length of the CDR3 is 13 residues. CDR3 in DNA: TGTGCCTGCGGACAGCGCTCCTACAATGAGCAGTTCTTC. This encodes CACGQRSYNEQFF.

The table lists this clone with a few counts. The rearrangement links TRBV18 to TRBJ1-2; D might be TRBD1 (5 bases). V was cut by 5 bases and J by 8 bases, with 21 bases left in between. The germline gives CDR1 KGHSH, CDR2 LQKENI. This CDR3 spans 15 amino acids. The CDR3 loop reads CASSSIPGVDEGYTF. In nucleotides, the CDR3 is TGTGCCAGCTCATCAATTCCGGGGGTAGATGAGGGCTACACCTTC. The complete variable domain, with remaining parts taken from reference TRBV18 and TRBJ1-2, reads NAGVMQNPRHLVRRRGQEARLRCSPMKGHSHVYWYRQLPEEGLKFMVYLQKENIIDESGMPKERFSAEFPKEGPSILRIQQVVRGDSAAYFCASSSIPGVDEGYTFGSGTRLTVV.

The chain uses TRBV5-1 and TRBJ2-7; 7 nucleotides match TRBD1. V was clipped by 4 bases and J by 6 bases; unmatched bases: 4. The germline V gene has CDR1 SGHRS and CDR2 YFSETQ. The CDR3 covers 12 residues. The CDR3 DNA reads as TGCGCCAGCAGCCCTAGGGGGCTCGAGCAGTACTTC. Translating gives CASSPRGLEQYF.

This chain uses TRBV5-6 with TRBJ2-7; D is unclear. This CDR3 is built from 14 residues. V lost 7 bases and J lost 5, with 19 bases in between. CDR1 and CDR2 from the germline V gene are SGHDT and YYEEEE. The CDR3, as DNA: TGTGCCAGCCCCCGTGTCGGAGAAGTCCACGAGCAGTACTTC. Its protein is CASPRVGEVHEQYF.

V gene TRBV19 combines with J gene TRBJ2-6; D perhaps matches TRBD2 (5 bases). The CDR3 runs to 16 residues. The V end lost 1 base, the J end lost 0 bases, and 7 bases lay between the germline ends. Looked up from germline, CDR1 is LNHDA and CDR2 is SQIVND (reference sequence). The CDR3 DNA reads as TGTGCCAGTAGTATAGTAGGGAGCTCTGGGGCCAACGTCCTGACTTTC. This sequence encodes CASSIVGSSGANVLTF.

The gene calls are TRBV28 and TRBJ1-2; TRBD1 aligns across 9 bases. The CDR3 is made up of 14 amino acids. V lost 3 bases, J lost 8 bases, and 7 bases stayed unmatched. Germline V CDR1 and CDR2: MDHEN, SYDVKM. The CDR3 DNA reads TGTGCCAGCAGTTTTGGGACAGGGAGGCAAGGCTACACCTTC. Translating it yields CASSFGTGRQGYTF.

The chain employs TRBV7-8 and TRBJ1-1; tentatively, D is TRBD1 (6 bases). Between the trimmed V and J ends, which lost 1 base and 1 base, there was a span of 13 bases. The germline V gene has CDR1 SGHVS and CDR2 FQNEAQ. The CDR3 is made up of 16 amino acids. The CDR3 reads CASSLVSVGQNTEAFF. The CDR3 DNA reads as TGTGCCAGCAGCTTAGTTAGTGTGGGACAGAACACTGAAGCTTTCTTT.

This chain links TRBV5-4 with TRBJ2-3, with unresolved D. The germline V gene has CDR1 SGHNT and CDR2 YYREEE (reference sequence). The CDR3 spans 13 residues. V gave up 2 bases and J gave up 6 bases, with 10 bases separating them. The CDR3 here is CASSFSRRDTQYF. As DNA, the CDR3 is TGTGCCAGCAGCTTTTCACGGCGGGATACGCAGTATTTT.

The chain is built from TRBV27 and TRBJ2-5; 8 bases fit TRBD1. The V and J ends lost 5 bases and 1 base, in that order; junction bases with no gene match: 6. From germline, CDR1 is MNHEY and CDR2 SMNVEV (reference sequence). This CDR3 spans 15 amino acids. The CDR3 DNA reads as TGTGCCAGCAGTCATGGGGACAGGTTCCAAGAGACCCAGTACTTC. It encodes CASSHGDRFQETQYF.

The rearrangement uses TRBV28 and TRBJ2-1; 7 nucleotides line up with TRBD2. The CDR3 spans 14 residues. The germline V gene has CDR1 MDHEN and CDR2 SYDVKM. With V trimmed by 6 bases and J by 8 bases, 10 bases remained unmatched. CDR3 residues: CASSRPSSGDEQFF. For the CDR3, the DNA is TGTGCCAGCAGCCGACCCTCTAGCGGAGATGAGCAGTTCTTC.

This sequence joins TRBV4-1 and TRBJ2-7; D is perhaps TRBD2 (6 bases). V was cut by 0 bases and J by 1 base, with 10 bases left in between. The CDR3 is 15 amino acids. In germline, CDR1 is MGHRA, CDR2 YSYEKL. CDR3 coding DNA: TGCGCCAGCAGCCAAGATTTCGGGGGTTCCTACGAGCAGTACTTC. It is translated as CASSQDFGGSYEQYF.

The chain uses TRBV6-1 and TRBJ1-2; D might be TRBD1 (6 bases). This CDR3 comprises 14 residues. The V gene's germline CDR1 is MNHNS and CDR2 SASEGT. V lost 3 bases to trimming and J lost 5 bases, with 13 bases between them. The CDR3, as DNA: TGTGCCAGCAGTGATTTGGGGGCTGGTTATGGCTACACCTTC. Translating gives CASSDLGAGYGYTF.

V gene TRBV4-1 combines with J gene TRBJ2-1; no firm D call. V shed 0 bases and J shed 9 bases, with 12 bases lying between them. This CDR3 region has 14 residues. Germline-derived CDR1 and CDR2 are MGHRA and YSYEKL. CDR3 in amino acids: CASSQEPLVFEQFF. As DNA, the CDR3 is TGCGCCAGCAGCCAAGAACCCTTAGTATTTGAGCAGTTCTTC.

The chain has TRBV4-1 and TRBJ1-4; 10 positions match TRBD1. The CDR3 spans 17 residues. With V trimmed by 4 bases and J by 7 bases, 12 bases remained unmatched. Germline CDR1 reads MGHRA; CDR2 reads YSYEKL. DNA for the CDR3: TGCGCCAGCAGCCGAAGCGGGACAGGGGCTGGGGGTGAAAAACTGTTTTTT. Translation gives CASSRSGTGAGGEKLFF.

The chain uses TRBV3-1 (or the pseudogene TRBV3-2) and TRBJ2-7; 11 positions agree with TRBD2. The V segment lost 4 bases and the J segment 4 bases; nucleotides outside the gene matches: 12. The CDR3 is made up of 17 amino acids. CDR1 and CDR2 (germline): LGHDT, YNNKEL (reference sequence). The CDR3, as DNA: TGTGCCAGCAGCCGTAGCGGGGGGGTTCCCCTTTCGTACGAGCAGTACTTC. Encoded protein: CASSRSGGVPLSYEQYF.

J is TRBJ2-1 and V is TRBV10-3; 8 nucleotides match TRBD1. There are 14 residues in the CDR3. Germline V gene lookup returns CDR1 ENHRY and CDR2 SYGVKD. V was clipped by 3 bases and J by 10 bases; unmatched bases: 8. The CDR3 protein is CAISDRGPGKEQFF. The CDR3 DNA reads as TGTGCCATCAGTGACAGGGGGCCCGGCAAGGAGCAGTTCTTC.

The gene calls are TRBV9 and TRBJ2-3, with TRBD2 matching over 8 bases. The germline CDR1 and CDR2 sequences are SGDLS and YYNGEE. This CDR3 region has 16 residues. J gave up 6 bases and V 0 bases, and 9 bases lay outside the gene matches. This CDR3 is CASSVAARGGRDTQYF. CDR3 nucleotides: TGTGCCAGCAGCGTAGCCGCTCGGGGGGGCCGTGATACGCAGTATTTT. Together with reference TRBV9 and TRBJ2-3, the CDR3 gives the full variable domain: DSGVTQTPKHLITATGQRVTLRCSPRSGDLSVYWYQQSLDQGLQFLIQYYNGEERAKGNILERFSAQQFPDLHSELNLSSLELGDSALYFCASSVAARGGRDTQYFGPGTRLTVL.

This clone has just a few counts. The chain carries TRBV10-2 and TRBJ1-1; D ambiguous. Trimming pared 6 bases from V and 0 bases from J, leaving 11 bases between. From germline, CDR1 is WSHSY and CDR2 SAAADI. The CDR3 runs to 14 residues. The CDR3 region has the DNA TGCGCCAGCAGATTCCTCGGTATGAACACTGAAGCTTTCTTT. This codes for CASRFLGMNTEAFF.

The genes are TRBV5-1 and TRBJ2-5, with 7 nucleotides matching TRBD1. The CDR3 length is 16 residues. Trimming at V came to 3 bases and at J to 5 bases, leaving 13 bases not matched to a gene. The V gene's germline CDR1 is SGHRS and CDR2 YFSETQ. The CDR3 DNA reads TGCGCCAGCAGCTCGGACTTAGGGACAGCCGGTGAGACCCAGTACTTC. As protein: CASSSDLGTAGETQYF.